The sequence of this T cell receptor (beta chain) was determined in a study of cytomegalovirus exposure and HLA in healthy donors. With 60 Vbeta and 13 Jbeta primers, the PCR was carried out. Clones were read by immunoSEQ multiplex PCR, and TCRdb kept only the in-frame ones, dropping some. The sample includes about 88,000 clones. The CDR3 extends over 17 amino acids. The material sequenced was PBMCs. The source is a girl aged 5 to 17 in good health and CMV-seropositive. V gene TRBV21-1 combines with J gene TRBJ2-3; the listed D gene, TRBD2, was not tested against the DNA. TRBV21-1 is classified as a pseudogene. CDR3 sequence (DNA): TGTGCCAGCAGCAAAGTGAGGGAAGCGGGCGCAGCAGATACGCAGTATTTT. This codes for CASSKVREAGAADTQYF.